These T cell receptor beta chains were read from a single sample in a study of T cells after yellow fever vaccination. TCRdb independently ran MiXCR on the 5' RACE reads; one entry per CDR3 protein. Counted here are around 310,000 distinct CDR3 sequences, over 8% occurring once; the ten biggest clones make up more than 15%. The starting material was PBMCs, obtained on the day of the first yellow fever vaccination. These receptors came from a man aged 18 to 29 who received the YFV17D yellow fever vaccine. Both conserved end residues are part of each CDR3. A D gene is named only where the DNA matches it firmly. A clone size is listed for some rows: how often the clone was seen (once, few, many), or a class if it is expanded.

V gene,clone size,J gene,D gene,CDR3 protein,CDR3 DNA
TRBV4-2,few,TRBJ1-1,.,CASSQGTGKNTEAFF,TGTGCCAGCAGCCAAGGTACAGGGAAGAACACTGAAGCTTTCTTT
TRBV6-2/TRBV6-3,many,TRBJ1-5,.,CASSREDQPQHF,TGTGCCAGTAGCAGGGAGGATCAGCCCCAGCATTTT
TRBV24-1,many,TRBJ2-1,TRBD1,CATKTGATYNEQFF,TGTGCCACCAAGACAGGGGCCACCTACAATGAGCAGTTCTTC
TRBV27,few,TRBJ2-5,.,CASSLLGEQETQYF,TGTGCCAGCAGTTTATTGGGGGAACAAGAGACCCAGTACTTC
TRBV6-1,few,TRBJ1-2,TRBD1,CASRPTGDSNYGYTF,TGTGCCAGCAGACCTACAGGGGATTCTAACTATGGCTACACCTTC
TRBV7-6,.,TRBJ2-2,.,CASSLVAYTGELFF,TGTGCCAGCAGCTTAGTTGCGTACACCGGGGAGCTGTTTTTT
TRBV12-3/TRBV12-4,.,TRBJ2-5,.,CASTEAAQETQYF,TGTGCCAGCACTGAGGCTGCCCAAGAGACCCAGTACTTC
TRBV2,few,TRBJ2-2,TRBD1,CASTRDRGPGELFF,TGTGCCAGCACCCGGGACAGGGGCCCCGGGGAGCTGTTTTTT
TRBV20-1,.,TRBJ2-1,.,CSARDRQRYNEQFF,TGCAGTGCTAGGGACCGACAGCGCTACAATGAGCAGTTCTTC
TRBV5-4,.,TRBJ1-6,TRBD1,CASSPGPGQSNSPLHF,TGTGCCAGCAGCCCGGGTCCGGGACAGTCAAATTCACCCCTCCACTTT
TRBV7-2,.,TRBJ2-7,.,CASSLLRGNEQYF,TGTGCCAGCAGCTTGCTCAGGGGAAACGAGCAGTACTTC
TRBV18,once,TRBJ2-1,.,CASSPQQGRGEQFF,TGTGCCAGCTCACCCCAACAGGGGAGGGGTGAGCAGTTCTTC
TRBV3-1,few,TRBJ2-3,TRBD2,CASSQGGTSTGTQYF,TGTGCCAGCAGCCAAGGGGGGACTAGCACGGGAACGCAGTATTTT
TRBV20-1,few,TRBJ1-2,.,CSAGGQLINYGYTF,TGCAGTGCTGGAGGACAGTTAATTAACTATGGCTACACCTTC
TRBV29-1,few,TRBJ1-2,TRBD1,CSVYGQGEVGYTF,TGCAGCGTTTACGGACAGGGAGAGGTTGGCTACACCTTC
TRBV5-1,.,TRBJ2-7,.,CASSSSSPPWWGIYEQYF,TGCGCCAGCAGCTCATCCAGTCCCCCGTGGTGGGGGATCTACGAGCAGTACTTC
TRBV7-2,.,TRBJ1-6,.,CASSLSRASYNSPLHF,TGTGCCAGCAGCTTAAGTCGCGCCTCCTATAATTCACCCCTCCACTTT
TRBV3-1,few,TRBJ2-5,.,CASSPGGFQETQYF,TGTGCCAGCAGCCCCGGCGGTTTCCAAGAGACCCAGTACTTC
TRBV18,few,TRBJ1-1,TRBD1,CASSPRDRGEAFF,TGTGCCAGCTCACCACGGGACAGGGGCGAAGCTTTCTTT
TRBV24-1,.,TRBJ1-2,.,CATSEPQDGYTF,TGTGCCACCAGTGAACCACAGGACGGCTACACCTTC
TRBV6-1,few,TRBJ2-5,TRBD1,CASSLDRVQETQYF,TGTGCCAGCAGCCTCGACAGGGTTCAAGAGACCCAGTACTTC
TRBV6-5,.,TRBJ2-7,.,CASSYSGRRIYEQYF,TGTGCCAGCAGTTACTCCGGCAGACGAATCTACGAGCAGTACTTC
TRBV5-1,few,TRBJ1-3,.,CASSLGGGPRNTIYF,TGCGCCAGCAGCTTGGGGGGAGGCCCGCGAAACACCATATATTTT
TRBV5-1,many,TRBJ2-2,.,CASQAAYTGELFF,TGCGCCAGCCAGGCGGCGTACACCGGGGAGCTGTTTTTT
TRBV6-6,few,TRBJ1-1,.,CASTSVAATEAFF,TGTGCCAGCACTTCGGTCGCCGCCACTGAAGCTTTCTTT